This T cell receptor (beta chain) originates from a study of blood T cell repertoires in COVID-19. For the study at large: COVID-19 samples collected from the United States, Italy and Spain covered acute and convalescent phases.

Libraries were prepared by immunoSEQ multiplex PCR; TCRdb keeps only in-frame clonotypes and omits some of them. The sample lists about 50,000 clones, 70% to 90% occurring once. The specimen was peripheral blood. The TCR sequence derives from a human donor in a cohort sampled during active COVID-19.

CDR3 sequence reads: CASSLAPPRTGSTGELFF. DNA for the CDR3: TGTGCCAGCAGCTTAGCCCCGCCGCGGACAGGGTCTACCGGGGAGCTGTTTTTT. This sequence joins TRBV11-3 and TRBJ2-2, with TRBD1 identical over 8 bases. There are 18 residues in the CDR3. Per germline, CDR1 SGHNT and CDR2 YENEEA. J lost 5 bases, V lost 1 base, and 12 bases had no gene match.